The 5 T cell receptor beta chains given below trace back to one sample, sequenced in a study of cytomegalovirus exposure and HLA in healthy donors. Profiled with immunoSEQ multiplex PCR; TCRdb holds only in-frame clones, not every one. The sample consists of about 160,000 clones, roughly 84% of them appearing once. Sequenced input: PBMCs. The receptors stem from a man younger than 45 in good health and CMV-seropositive.

This clone turned up a few times. The J gene is TRBJ2-3, the V gene TRBV28, with 14 bases fitting TRBD2. V lost 6 bases and J lost 3; bases outside the gene matches: 8. Germline loops: CDR1 MDHEN, CDR2 SYDVKM. The CDR3 runs to 17 residues. The CDR3 nucleotides are TGTGCCAGCAGCCCGGGACTAGCGGGAGATGGAACAGATACGCAGTATTTT. It encodes CASSPGLAGDGTDTQYF.

J is TRBJ2-5 and V is TRBV5-1; 10 bases agree with TRBD1. CDR3 size: 13 residues. The ends lost 4 bases at V and 5 bases at J; junction bases unmatched: 2. Germline loops: CDR1 SGHRS, CDR2 YFSETQ. For the CDR3, the DNA is TGCGCCAGCAGCAAGGGACAGGGGGAGACCCAGTACTTC. As protein: CASSKGQGETQYF.

The rearrangement links TRBV19 to TRBJ2-2; 9 bases are a match to TRBD2. This CDR3 region has 16 residues. The germline V gene has CDR1 LNHDA and CDR2 SQIVND (reference sequence). V shed 7 bases, J shed 0 bases, and the junction held 6 bases outside the gene matches. The CDR3 sequence is CASTPRLAANTGELFF. The CDR3 DNA reads as TGTGCCAGTACCCCGAGACTAGCGGCGAACACCGGGGAGCTGTTTTTT. The full variable domain, completed using reference TRBV19 and TRBJ2-2, is DGGITQSPKYLFRKEGQNVTLSCEQNLNHDAMYWYRQDPGQGLRLIYYSQIVNDFQKGDIAEGYSVSREKKESFPLTVTSAQKNPTAFYLCASTPRLAANTGELFFGEGSRLTVL.

This clone has only a few counts. The V and J genes are TRBV6-5 and TRBJ2-2; 7 bases align to TRBD1. The trim removed 7 bases at V and 7 bases at J, leaving 9 bases unmatched. The CDR3 has 14 amino acids. Germline CDR1 is MNHEY and CDR2 is SVGAGI. CDR3 sequence: CASTQTGTHGELFF. CDR3 nucleotides: TGTGCCAGCACTCAGACAGGGACACACGGGGAGCTGTTTTTT.

This clone has only a few counts. The J gene is TRBJ2-7, the V gene TRBV27; 9 bases match TRBD1. V dropped 2 bases and J dropped 3; count of bases not matched to a gene: 2. The CDR3 sequence is 14 residues long. CDR1 and CDR2 from the germline V gene are MNHEY and SMNVEV (reference sequence). The CDR3, as DNA: TGTGCCAGCAGTTTACGACAGGGGGGCTACGAGCAGTACTTC. Translation: CASSLRQGGYEQYF.